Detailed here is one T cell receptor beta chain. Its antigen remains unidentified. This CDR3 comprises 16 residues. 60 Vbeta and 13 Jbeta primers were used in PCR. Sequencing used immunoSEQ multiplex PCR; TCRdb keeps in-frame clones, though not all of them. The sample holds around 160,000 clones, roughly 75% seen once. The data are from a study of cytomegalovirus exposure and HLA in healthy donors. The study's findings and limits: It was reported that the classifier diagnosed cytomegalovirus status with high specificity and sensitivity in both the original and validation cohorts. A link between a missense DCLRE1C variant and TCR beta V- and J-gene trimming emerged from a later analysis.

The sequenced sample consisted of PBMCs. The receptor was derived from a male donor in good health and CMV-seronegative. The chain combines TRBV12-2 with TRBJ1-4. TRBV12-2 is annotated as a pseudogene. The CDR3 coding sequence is TGTGCAAGTCGCTTCGGTGGGGGGGGAACTAATGAAAAACTGTTTTTT. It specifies CASRFGGGGTNEKLFF.